This TCR beta chain was sequenced in a study of CD8+CD57+ T cells in acquired aplastic anemia. Study overall: Mean yield of DNA from sorted CD4+ and CD8+ cells was about 3.2 ug.

Patients chosen for sequencing had CD8+CD57+ cells that had expanded, as shown by flow cytometry. Severe acquired aplastic anemia was present in every patient. Template material for TCR beta VDJ and CDR3 profiling consisted of genomic DNA. TCRdb called the reads again in MiXCR, with one record for every CDR3 protein. The sample yields over 150,000 distinct CDR3 sequences, roughly 65% seen once. Sequenced input: sorted CD4+, CD8+, or CD8+CD57+ T cells (not recorded which) from PBMCs. The TCR comes from a human donor with aplastic anemia.

This chain's CDR3 is CASSARLEGGRNEQFF. Here the CDR3 DNA reads TGTGCCAGCAGTGCCAGACTCGAGGGGGGCCGCAATGAGCAGTTCTTC. This chain links TRBV6-4 with TRBJ2-1; perhaps D is TRBD1 or TRBD2 (6 bases each). V gave up 4 bases and J gave up 6 bases, with 19 bases separating them. This CDR3 contains 16 residues. Germline V gene lookup returns CDR1 MRHNA and CDR2 SNTAGT.